One and the same sample provided the 6 T cell receptor beta chains below, sequenced in a study of T cell responses to AZD1222 COVID-19 vaccine. Data came from immunoSEQ multiplex PCR; TCRdb stores just in-frame clones and leaves some out. The repertoire consists of more than 90,000 clones, with approximately 83% occurring once and the leading ten covering approximately 9.4%. The sample in question was peripheral blood, obtained on day 0 of AZD1222 vaccination. The receptors shown here come from an adult in good health.

The chain joins TRBV7-2 to TRBJ1-5; D gene ambiguous. Trimming left V 1 base short and J 7 bases short, with 11 bases between. The germline gives CDR1 SGHTA, CDR2 FQGNSA. The CDR3 runs to 14 residues. The CDR3 DNA reads TGTGCCAGCAGCTTAGGATCGGGTGGGCAGCCCCAGCATTTT. It is translated as CASSLGSGGQPQHF.

V is TRBV7-9 and J is TRBJ1-1; tentative D call: TRBD1 (5 bases). Trimming shortened V by 6 bases and J by 2 bases, and 19 bases separated the two germline ends. From germline, CDR1 is SEHNR and CDR2 FQNEAQ (reference sequence). This CDR3 has 16 residues. DNA for the CDR3: TGTGCCAGCAGTCAAATCTGGAGGGGTGGTAACACTGAAGCTTTCTTT. Amino acid sequence: CASSQIWRGGNTEAFF.

This chain links TRBV3-1 (or the pseudogene TRBV3-2) with TRBJ1-4, with D possibly TRBD1 on 5 matching bases. The V gene lost 5 bases and the J gene lost 13 bases, with 14 bases spanning the gap. CDR1 is LGHDT and CDR2 is YNNKEL in the germline V gene (reference sequence). The CDR3 loop spans 12 amino acids. The CDR3 protein is CASSDRGLRLFF. As DNA, the CDR3 is TGTGCCAGCAGCGACCGGGGCCTAAGACTGTTTTTT.

CDR3 in amino acids: CASSLREPYQETQYF. CDR3 coding DNA: TGTGCCAGCAGCTTACGGGAGCCGTACCAAGAGACCCAGTACTTC. J is TRBJ2-5 and V is TRBV7-8; a weak D match, TRBD2 (6 bases). This CDR3 has 15 residues. CDR1 and CDR2 from the germline V gene are SGHVS and FQNEAQ. The ends were cut back, 2 bases at V and 0 bases at J, with 10 bases in the middle.

The rearrangement uses TRBV27 and TRBJ2-3, with a weak D call TRBD1 (5 bases). This CDR3 region has 15 residues. Germline lookup yields CDR1 MNHEY and CDR2 SMNVEV (reference sequence). Trimming took off 6 bases at V and 1 base at J, with 14 bases between the two ends. The CDR3 spells CASSLAGFGTDTQYF. The CDR3 nucleotides are TGTGCCAGCAGCCTCGCAGGGTTCGGCACAGATACGCAGTATTTT.

The CDR3 nucleotides read TGTGCCAGCAGCCTTCGTGGGGAGCAGTACTTC. Protein: CASSLRGEQYF. The rearrangement uses TRBV7-2 and TRBJ2-7; no firm D call. Trimming removed 5 bases at V and 7 bases at J, with 9 bases between. Germline CDR1 and CDR2: SGHTA and FQGNSA. The CDR3 sequence is 11 residues long.